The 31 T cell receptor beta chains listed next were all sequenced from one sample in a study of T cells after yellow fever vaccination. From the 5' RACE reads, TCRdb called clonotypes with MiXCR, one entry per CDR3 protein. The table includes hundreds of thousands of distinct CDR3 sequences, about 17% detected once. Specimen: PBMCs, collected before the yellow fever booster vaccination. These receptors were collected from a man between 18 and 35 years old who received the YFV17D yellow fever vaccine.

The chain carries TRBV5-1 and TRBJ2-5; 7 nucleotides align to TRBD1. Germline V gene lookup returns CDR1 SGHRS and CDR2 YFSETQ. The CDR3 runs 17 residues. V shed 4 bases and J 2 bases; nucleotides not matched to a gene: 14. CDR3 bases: TGCGCCAGCAGCCCGGGACAGACCCTAACTATACAAGAGACCCAGTACTTC. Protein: CASSPGQTLTIQETQYF. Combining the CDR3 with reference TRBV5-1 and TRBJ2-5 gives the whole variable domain KAGVTQTPRYLIKTRGQQVTLSCSPISGHRSVSWYQQTPGQGLQFLFEYFSETQRNKGNFPGRFSGRQFSNSRSEMNVSTLELGDSALYLCASSPGQTLTIQETQYFGPGTRLLVL.

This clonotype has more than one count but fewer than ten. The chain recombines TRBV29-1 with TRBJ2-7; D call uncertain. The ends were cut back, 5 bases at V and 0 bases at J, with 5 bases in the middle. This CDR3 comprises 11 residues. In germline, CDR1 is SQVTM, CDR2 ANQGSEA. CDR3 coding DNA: TGCAGCGTTTTGGTCTCCTACGAGCAGTACTTC. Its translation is CSVLVSYEQYF.

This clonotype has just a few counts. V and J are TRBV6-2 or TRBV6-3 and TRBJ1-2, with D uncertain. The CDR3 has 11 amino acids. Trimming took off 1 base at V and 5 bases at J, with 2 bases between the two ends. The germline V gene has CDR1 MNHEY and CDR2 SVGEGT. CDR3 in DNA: TGTGCCAGCAGTTACTATTATGGCTACACCTTC. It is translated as CASSYYYGYTF.

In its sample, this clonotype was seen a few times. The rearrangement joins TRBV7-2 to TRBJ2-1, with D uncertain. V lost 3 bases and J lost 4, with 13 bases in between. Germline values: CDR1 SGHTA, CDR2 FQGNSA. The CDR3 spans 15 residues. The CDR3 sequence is CASSFTENSYNEQFF. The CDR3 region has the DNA TGTGCCAGCAGCTTCACCGAAAACTCGTACAATGAGCAGTTCTTC. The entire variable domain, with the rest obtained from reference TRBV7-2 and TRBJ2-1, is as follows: GAGVSQSPSNKVTEKGKDVELRCDPISGHTALYWYRQSLGQGLEFLIYFQGNSAPDKSGLPSDRFSAERTGGSVSTLTIQRTQQEDSAVYLCASSFTENSYNEQFFGPGTRLTVL.

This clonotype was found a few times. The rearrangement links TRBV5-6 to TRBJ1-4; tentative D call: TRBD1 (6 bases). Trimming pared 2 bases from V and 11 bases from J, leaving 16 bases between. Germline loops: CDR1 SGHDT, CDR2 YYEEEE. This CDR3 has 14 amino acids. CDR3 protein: CASSFDQGRSKLFF. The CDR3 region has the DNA TGTGCCAGCAGCTTCGACCAGGGGAGGTCGAAACTGTTTTTT.

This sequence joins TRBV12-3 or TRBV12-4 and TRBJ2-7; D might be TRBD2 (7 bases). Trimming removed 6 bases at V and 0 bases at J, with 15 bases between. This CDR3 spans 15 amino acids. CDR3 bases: TGTGCCAGCAGCCTCGGGGGGCCCCTCTCCTACGAGCAGTACTTC. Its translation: CASSLGGPLSYEQYF.

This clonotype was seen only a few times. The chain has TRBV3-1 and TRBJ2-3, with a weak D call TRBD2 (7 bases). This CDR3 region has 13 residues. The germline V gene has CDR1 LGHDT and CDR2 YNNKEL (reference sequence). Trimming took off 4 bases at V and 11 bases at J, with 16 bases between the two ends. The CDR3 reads CASSPPPGGMQYF. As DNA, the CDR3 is TGTGCCAGCAGCCCTCCCCCGGGGGGCATGCAGTATTTT.

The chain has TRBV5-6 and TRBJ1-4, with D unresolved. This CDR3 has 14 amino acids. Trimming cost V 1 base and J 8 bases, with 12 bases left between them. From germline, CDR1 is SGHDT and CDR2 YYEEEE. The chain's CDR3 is CASSLFGEPEKLFF. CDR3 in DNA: TGTGCCAGCAGCTTGTTTGGGGAACCGGAAAAACTGTTTTTT.

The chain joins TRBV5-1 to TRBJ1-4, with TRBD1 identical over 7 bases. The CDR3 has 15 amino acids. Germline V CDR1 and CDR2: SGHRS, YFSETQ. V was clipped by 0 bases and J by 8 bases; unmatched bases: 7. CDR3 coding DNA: TGCGCCAGCAGCTTGGCGGACAGGTTTTCAGAAAAACTGTTTTTT. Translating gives CASSLADRFSEKLFF.

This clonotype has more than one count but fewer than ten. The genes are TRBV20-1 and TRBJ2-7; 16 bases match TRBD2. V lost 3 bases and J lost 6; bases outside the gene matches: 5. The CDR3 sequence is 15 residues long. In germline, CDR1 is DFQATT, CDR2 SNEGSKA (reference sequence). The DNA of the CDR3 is TGCAGTGCTAGGGGACTAGCGGGGGGGCCCGTCGAGCAGTACTTC. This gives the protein CSARGLAGGPVEQYF.

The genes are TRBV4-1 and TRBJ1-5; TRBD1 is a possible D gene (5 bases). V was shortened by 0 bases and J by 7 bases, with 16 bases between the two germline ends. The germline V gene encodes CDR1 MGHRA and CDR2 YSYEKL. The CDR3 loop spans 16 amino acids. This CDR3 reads CASSQEGQGLRQPQHF. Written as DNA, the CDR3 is TGCGCCAGCAGCCAAGAAGGTCAGGGTCTAAGACAGCCCCAGCATTTT.

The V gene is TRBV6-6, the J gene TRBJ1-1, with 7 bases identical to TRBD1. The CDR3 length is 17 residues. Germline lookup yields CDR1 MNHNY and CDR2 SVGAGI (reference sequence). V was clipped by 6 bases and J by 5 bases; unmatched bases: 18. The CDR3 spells CASSPPGKTGSETEAFF. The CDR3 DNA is TGTGCCAGCAGCCCCCCAGGCAAGACAGGGTCTGAAACTGAAGCTTTCTTT.

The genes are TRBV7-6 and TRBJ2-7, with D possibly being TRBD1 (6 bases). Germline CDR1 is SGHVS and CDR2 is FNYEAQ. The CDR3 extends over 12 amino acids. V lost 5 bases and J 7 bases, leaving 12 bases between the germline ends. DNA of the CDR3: TGTGCCAGCAGCCCCGCTAGGGGGGAGCAGTACTTC. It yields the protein CASSPARGEQYF.

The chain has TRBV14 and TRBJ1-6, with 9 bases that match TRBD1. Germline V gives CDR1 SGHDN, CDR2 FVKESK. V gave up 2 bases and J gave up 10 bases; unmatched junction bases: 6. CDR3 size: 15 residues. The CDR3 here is CASSQNRGRLSPLHF. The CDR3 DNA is TGTGCCAGCAGCCAAAACAGGGGGCGCTTATCACCCCTCCACTTT.

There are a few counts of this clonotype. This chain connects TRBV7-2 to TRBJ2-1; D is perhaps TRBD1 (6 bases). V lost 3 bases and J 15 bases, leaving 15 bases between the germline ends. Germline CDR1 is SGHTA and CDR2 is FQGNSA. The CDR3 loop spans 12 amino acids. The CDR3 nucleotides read TGTGCCAGCAGCTTGATACACAGGGAAGCGTTCTTC. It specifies CASSLIHREAFF.

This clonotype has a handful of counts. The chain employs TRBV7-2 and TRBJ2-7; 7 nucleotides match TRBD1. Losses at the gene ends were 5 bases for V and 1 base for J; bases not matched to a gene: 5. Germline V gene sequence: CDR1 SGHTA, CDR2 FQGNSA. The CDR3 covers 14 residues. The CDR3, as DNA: TGTGCCAGCAGCCCCACGACAGGGTCCTACGAGCAGTACGTC. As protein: CASSPTTGSYEQYV.

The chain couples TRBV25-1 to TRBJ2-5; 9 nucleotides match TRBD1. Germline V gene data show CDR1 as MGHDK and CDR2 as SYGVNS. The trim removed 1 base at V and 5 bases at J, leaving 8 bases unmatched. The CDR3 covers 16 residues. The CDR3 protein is CASSESRDRVIETQYF. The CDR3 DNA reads TGTGCCAGCAGTGAATCCCGGGACAGGGTTATTGAGACCCAGTACTTC. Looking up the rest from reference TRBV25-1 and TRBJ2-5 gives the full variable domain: EADIYQTPRYLVIGTGKKITLECSQTMGHDKMYWYQQDPGMELHLIHYSYGVNSTEKGDLSSESTVSRIRTEHFPLTLESARPSHTSQYLCASSESRDRVIETQYFGPGTRLLVL.

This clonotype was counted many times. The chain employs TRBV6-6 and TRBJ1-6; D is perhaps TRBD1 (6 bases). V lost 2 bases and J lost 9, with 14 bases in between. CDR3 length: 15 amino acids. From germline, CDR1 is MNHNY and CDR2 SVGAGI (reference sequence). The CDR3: CASSYGVGGGSPLHF. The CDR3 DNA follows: TGTGCCAGCAGTTACGGGGTGGGGGGCGGTTCACCCCTCCACTTT.

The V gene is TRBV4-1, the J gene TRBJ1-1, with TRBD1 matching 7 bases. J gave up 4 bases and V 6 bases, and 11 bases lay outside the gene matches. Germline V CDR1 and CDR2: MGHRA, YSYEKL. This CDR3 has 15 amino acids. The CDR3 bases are TGCGCCAGCAGGTCTCACAGGGGAGGGGGCACTGAAGCTTTCTTT. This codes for CASRSHRGGGTEAFF.

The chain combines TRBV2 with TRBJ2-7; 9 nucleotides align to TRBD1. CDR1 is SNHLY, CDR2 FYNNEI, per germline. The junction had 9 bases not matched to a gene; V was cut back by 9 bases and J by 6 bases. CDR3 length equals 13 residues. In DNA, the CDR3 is TGTGCCAGGGCCCGGGACAGGGAAACCGAGCAGTACTTC. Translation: CARARDRETEQYF.

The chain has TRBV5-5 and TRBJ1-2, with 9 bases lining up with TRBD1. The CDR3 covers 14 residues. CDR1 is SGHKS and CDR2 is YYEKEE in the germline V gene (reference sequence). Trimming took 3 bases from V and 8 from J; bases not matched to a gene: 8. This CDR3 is CASSSPGTGIGYTF. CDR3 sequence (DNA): TGTGCCAGCAGCTCCCCCGGGACAGGGATCGGCTACACCTTC. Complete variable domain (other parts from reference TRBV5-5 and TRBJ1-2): DAGVTQSPTHLIKTRGQQVTLRCSPISGHKSVSWYQQVLGQGPQFIFQYYEKEERGRGNFPDRFSARQFPNYSSELNVNALLLGDSALYLCASSSPGTGIGYTFGSGTRLTVV.

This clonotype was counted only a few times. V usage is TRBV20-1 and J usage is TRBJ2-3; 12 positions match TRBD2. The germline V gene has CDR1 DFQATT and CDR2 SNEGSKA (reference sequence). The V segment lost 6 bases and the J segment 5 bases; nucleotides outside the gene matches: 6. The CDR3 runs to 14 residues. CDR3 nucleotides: TGCAGTGCCCGCGGACTAGCGGGGCTAGATACGCAGTATTTT. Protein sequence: CSARGLAGLDTQYF.

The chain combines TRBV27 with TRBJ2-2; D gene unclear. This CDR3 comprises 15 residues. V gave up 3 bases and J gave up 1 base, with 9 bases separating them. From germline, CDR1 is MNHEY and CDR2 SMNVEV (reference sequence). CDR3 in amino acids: CASSLSPGNTGELFF. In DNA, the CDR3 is TGTGCCAGCAGTTTGTCTCCGGGGAACACCGGGGAGCTGTTTTTT.

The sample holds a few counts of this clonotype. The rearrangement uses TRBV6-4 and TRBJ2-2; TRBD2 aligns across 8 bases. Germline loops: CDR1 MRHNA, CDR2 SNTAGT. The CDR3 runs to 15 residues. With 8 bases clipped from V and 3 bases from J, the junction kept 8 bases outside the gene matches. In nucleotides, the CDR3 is TGTGCCAGCCCGACGGGGGGGGTCGACACCGGGGAGCTGTTTTTT. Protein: CASPTGGVDTGELFF.

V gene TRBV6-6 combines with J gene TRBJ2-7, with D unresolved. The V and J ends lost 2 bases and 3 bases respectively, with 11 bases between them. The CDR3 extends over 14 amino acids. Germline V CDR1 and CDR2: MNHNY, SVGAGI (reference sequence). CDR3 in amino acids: CASSYVPGVYEQYV. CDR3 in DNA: TGTGCCAGCAGTTACGTTCCCGGAGTCTACGAGCAGTACGTC.

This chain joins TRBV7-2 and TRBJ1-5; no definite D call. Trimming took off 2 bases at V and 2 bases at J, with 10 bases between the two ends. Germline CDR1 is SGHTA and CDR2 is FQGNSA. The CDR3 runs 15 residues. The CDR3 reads CASSLIGKGNQPQHF. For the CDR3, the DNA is TGTGCCAGCAGCTTAATCGGCAAGGGCAATCAGCCCCAGCATTTT.

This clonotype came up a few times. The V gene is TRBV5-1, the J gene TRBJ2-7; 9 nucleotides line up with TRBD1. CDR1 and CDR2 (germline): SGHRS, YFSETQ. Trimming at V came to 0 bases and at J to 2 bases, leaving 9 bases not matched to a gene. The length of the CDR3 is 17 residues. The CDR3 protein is CASSLVGTGSPPYEQYV. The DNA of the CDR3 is TGCGCCAGCAGCTTGGTCGGGACAGGGTCCCCCCCCTACGAGCAGTACGTC.

This chain's CDR3 is CASSVRGDREVYGYTF. The CDR3 DNA reads TGTGCCAGCAGCGTGAGGGGGGACAGGGAGGTCTATGGCTACACCTTC. The chain recombines TRBV9 with TRBJ1-2, with 9 nucleotides matching TRBD1. The germline gives CDR1 SGDLS, CDR2 YYNGEE. The length of the CDR3 is 16 residues. The J segment lost 4 bases and the V segment lost 2 bases, leaving 9 bases of the junction unmatched.

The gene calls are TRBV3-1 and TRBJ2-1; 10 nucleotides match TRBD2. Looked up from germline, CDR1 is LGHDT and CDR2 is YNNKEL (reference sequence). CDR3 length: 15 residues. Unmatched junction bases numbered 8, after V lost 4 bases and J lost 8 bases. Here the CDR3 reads CASSLTGTSDYEQFF. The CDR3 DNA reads TGTGCCAGCAGCCTAACCGGGACTAGCGACTATGAGCAGTTCTTC.

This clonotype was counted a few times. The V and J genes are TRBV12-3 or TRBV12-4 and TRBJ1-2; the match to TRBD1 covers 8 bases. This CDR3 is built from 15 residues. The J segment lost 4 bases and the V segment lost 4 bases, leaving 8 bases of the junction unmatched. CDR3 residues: CASSSQGAFIYGYTF. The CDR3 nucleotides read TGTGCCAGCAGTTCCCAGGGGGCGTTCATCTATGGCTACACCTTC.

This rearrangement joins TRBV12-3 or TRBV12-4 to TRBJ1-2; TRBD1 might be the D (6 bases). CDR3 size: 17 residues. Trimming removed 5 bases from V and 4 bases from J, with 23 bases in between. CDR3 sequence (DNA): TGTGCCAGCAGTCTCGAAAAACAGGGTGGGATATCCTATGGCTACACCTTC. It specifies CASSLEKQGGISYGYTF.